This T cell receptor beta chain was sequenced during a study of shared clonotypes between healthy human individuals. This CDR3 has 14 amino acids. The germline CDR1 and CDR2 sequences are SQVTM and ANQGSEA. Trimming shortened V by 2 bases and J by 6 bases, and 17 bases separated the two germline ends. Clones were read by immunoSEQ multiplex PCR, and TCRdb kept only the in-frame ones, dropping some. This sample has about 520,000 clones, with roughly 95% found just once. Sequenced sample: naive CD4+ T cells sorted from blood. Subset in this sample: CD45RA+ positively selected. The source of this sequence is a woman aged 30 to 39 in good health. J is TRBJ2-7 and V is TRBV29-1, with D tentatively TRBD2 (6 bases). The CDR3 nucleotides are TGCAGCGTTGAAAAGGTCGGCGGGGCAGGCGAGCAGTACTTC. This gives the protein CSVEKVGGAGEQYF.